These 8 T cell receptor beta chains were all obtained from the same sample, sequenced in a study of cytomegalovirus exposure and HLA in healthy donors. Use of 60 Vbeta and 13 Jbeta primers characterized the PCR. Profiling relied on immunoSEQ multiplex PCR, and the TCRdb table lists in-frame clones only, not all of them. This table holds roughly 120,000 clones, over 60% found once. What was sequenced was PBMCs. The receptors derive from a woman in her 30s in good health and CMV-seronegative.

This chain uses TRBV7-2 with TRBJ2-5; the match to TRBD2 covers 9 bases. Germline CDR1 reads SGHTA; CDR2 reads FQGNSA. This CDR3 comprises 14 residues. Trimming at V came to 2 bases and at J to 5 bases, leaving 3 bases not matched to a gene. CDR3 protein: CASSLFSGSETQYF. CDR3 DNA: TGTGCCAGCAGCTTATTTAGCGGGAGCGAGACCCAGTACTTC.

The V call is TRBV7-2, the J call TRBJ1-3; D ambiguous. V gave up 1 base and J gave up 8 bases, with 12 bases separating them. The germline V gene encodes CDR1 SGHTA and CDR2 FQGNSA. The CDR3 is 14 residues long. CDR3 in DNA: TGTGCCAGCAGCTTAGTGCCGAGGACTGACACCATATATTTT. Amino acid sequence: CASSLVPRTDTIYF.

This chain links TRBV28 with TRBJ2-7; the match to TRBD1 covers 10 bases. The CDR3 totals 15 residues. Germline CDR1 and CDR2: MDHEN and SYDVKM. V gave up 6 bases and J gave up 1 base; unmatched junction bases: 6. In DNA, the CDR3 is TGTGCCAGCAGGACATGGGACAGGGGATCCTACGAGCAGTACTTC. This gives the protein CASRTWDRGSYEQYF.

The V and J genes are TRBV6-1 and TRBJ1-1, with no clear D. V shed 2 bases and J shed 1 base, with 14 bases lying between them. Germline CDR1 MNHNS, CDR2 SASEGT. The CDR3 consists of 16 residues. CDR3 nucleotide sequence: TGTGCCAGCAGTGAACGTACGGGAGGGTGGAACACTGAAGCTTTCTTT. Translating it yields CASSERTGGWNTEAFF.

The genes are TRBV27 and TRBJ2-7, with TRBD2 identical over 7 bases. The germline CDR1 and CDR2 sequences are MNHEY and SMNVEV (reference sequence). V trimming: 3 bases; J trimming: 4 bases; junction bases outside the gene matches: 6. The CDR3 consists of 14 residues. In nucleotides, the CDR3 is TGTGCCAGCAGTTTCGGGACTACAGGATACGAGCAGTACTTC. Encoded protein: CASSFGTTGYEQYF.

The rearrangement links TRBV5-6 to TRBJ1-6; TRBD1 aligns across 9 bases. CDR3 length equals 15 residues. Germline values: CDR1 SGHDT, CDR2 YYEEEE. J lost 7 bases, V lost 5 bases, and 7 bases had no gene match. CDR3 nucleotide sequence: TGTGCCAGCAGTAATCCTGGGACAGGGAATTCACCCCTCCACTTT. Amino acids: CASSNPGTGNSPLHF. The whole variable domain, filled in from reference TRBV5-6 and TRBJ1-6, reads DAGVTQSPTHLIKTRGQQVTLRCSPKSGHDTVSWYQQALGQGPQFIFQYYEEEERQRGNFPDRFSGHQFPNYSSELNVNALLLGDSALYLCASSNPGTGNSPLHFGNGTRLTVT.

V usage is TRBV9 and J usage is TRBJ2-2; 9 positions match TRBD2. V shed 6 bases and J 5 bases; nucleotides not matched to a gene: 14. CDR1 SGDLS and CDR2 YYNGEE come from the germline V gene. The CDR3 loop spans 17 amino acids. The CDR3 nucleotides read TGTGCCAGCACCTCTGGGGGTAGCGGGAGCGGGACCGGGGAGCTGTTTTTT. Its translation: CASTSGGSGSGTGELFF.

DNA of the CDR3: TGTGCCAGCAGTTACTTAGCGCGGGACAGGGGAACGATTGAAGCTTTCTTT. Protein: CASSYLARDRGTIEAFF. The chain joins TRBV27 to TRBJ1-1; TRBD1 aligns across 10 bases. The germline gives CDR1 MNHEY, CDR2 SMNVEV (reference sequence). V dropped 4 bases and J dropped 7; count of bases not matched to a gene: 15. This CDR3 has 17 residues.